These 27 T cell receptor beta chains were all obtained from the same sample, sequenced in a study of T cells after yellow fever vaccination (dated by TCRdb to between 2018 and 2020). The library came from 5' RACE. The reads were generated on an Illumina NovaSeq 6000. The public reads were reprocessed in TCRdb via fastp at Q25 and MiXCR, keeping in-frame beta chains. Rows are unified per CDR3 protein, each entry keeping the most common DNA and genes. Counted in this sample were more than 300,000 distinct CDR3 sequences; over 3.5% of them appeared once. Just under 20% of the sample rests with the top ten. What this sample's treatment or condition label stands for: live attenuated yellow fever vaccine strain. This material consisted of PBMCs, taken 15 days after the yellow fever booster vaccination. The receptors come from a man aged 18-30 years who received the YFV17D yellow fever vaccine.

This clonotype was detected only a few times. This sequence joins TRBV7-2 and TRBJ1-5; 12 positions agree with TRBD1. The trim removed 5 bases at V and 2 bases at J, leaving 13 bases unmatched. CDR3 size: 19 residues. Germline V gene sequence: CDR1 SGHTA, CDR2 FQGNSA. This chain's CDR3 is CASSRPGQGAGMGNQPQHF. Here the CDR3 DNA reads TGTGCCAGCAGCAGGCCGGGACAGGGGGCCGGGATGGGCAATCAGCCCCAGCATTTT. Combining the CDR3 with reference TRBV7-2 and TRBJ1-5 gives the whole variable domain GAGVSQSPSNKVTEKGKDVELRCDPISGHTALYWYRQSLGQGLEFLIYFQGNSAPDKSGLPSDRFSAERTGGSVSTLTIQRTQQEDSAVYLCASSRPGQGAGMGNQPQHFGDGTRLSIL.

This clonotype has ten or more counts. The chain couples TRBV4-1 to TRBJ2-5, with TRBD2 identical over 11 bases. The CDR3 covers 16 residues. V lost 3 bases to trimming and J lost 3 bases; unmatched junction nucleotides: 6. Germline lookup yields CDR1 MGHRA and CDR2 YSYEKL. The chain's CDR3 is CASSQVRLAGKETQYF. The CDR3 DNA reads as TGCGCCAGCAGCCAGGTCCGACTAGCGGGGAAAGAGACCCAGTACTTC.

The gene calls are TRBV28 and TRBJ2-2; 11 bases map to TRBD1. Germline assignment: CDR1 MDHEN and CDR2 SYDVKM. The J segment lost 6 bases and the V segment lost 6 bases, leaving 3 bases of the junction unmatched. This CDR3 contains 14 residues. CDR3: CASRGQGAAGELFF. The CDR3 DNA is TGTGCCAGCAGAGGACAGGGGGCAGCCGGGGAGCTGTTTTTT.

This clonotype occurred a few times. The rearrangement uses TRBV24-1 and TRBJ2-1, with TRBD2 identical over 9 bases. The germline CDR1 and CDR2 sequences are KGHDR and SFDVKD. Trimming took 6 bases from V and 7 from J; bases not matched to a gene: 12. The CDR3 runs 16 residues. The CDR3 nucleotides read TGTGCCACCAGTCCACCCGGGGCGGGGGGGCTTAATGAGCAGTTCTTC. Amino acid sequence: CATSPPGAGGLNEQFF.

The chain carries TRBV20-1 and TRBJ1-5; D is unresolved. The CDR3 has 13 residues. The V end lost 3 bases, the J end lost 4 bases, and 10 bases lay between the germline ends. Germline-derived CDR1 and CDR2 are DFQATT and SNEGSKA (reference sequence). The CDR3 here is CSASGTGNQPQHF. DNA of the CDR3: TGCAGTGCTAGTGGTACTGGGAATCAGCCCCAGCATTTT.

V usage is TRBV6-2 or TRBV6-3 and J usage is TRBJ2-1; 14 bases are a match to TRBD2. Germline V gives CDR1 MNHEY, CDR2 SVGEGT. The V segment lost 5 bases and the J segment 3 bases; nucleotides outside the gene matches: 6. The CDR3 extends over 17 amino acids. Here the CDR3 reads CASSSRLAGGVYNEQFF. The CDR3 DNA sequence: TGTGCCAGCAGTAGCCGACTAGCGGGGGGGGTCTACAATGAGCAGTTCTTC.

This clonotype was recorded many times. The rearrangement uses TRBV11-2 and TRBJ2-1; the match to TRBD2 covers 9 bases. V lost 7 bases to trimming and J lost 9 bases; unmatched junction nucleotides: 10. Germline values: CDR1 SGHAT, CDR2 FQNNGV. The CDR3 consists of 14 residues. This CDR3 reads CASTRQVAGAEQFF. DNA of the CDR3: TGTGCCAGCACCCGACAGGTAGCGGGGGCTGAGCAGTTCTTC.

This clonotype appeared a few times. J is TRBJ1-1 and V is TRBV21-1; the table's D call, TRBD1, has no DNA check behind it. TRBV21-1 is annotated as a pseudogene. The CDR3 is made up of 14 amino acids. As DNA, the CDR3 is TGTGCCAGCAGCAGACCACAGGGTGAGACTGAAGCTTTCTTT. Its translation: CASSRPQGETEAFF.

This clonotype has more than one count but fewer than ten. Written as DNA, the CDR3 is TGTGCCAGCAGCCGACCAGACAGGGGGCAGGACACTGAAGCTTTCTTT. Its translation is CASSRPDRGQDTEAFF. The V gene is TRBV7-9, the J gene TRBJ1-1; 10 bases are shared with TRBD1. The length of the CDR3 is 16 residues. CDR1 and CDR2 from the germline V gene are SEHNR and FQNEAQ (reference sequence). Trimming removed 5 bases from V and 3 bases from J; junction bases left unmatched: 9.

There are many counts of this clonotype. The CDR3 here is CSVEKRDSSLNEQFF. CDR3 DNA: TGCAGCGTTGAAAAGAGGGACAGCAGCCTCAATGAGCAGTTCTTC. V is TRBV29-1 and J is TRBJ2-1, with 7 positions matching TRBD1. V shed 2 bases, J shed 6 bases, and the junction held 10 bases outside the gene matches. The CDR3 is 15 amino acids. Germline V lookup: CDR1 SQVTM, CDR2 ANQGSEA.

This clonotype was found many times. The CDR3 region is CASSSFEGNTIYF. The CDR3 DNA sequence: TGTGCCAGCAGCTCCTTTGAAGGAAACACCATATATTTT. The rearrangement joins TRBV12-3 or TRBV12-4 to TRBJ1-3; the D is unclear. V was clipped by 6 bases and J by 4 bases, with 10 bases between them. The CDR3 sequence is 13 residues long.

This clonotype was seen at least ten times. V and J are TRBV5-1 and TRBJ2-1; 8 bases fit TRBD1. Germline values: CDR1 SGHRS, CDR2 YFSETQ. CDR3 size: 14 residues. Germline trimming cut 4 bases from V and 7 bases from J; bases unmatched to any gene: 7. This chain's CDR3 is CASSPGQGFNEQFF. Here the CDR3 DNA reads TGCGCCAGCAGCCCAGGACAGGGTTTTAATGAGCAGTTCTTC.

This clonotype was recorded at least ten times. The V gene is TRBV28, the J gene TRBJ1-4; D not certain. CDR1 is MDHEN, CDR2 SYDVKM, per germline. The CDR3 runs to 15 residues. The V end was cut by 7 bases, the J end by 7 bases, with 19 bases between. The CDR3 nucleotides read TGTGCCAGCACTCTCCCGTTGGGGTTGGGTGAAAAACTGTTTTTT. Encoded protein: CASTLPLGLGEKLFF.

The genes are TRBV7-2 and TRBJ2-2; no clear D gene. Germline values: CDR1 SGHTA, CDR2 FQGNSA. V lost 1 base and J 3 bases, leaving 9 bases between the germline ends. CDR3 size: 15 residues. DNA for the CDR3: TGTGCCAGCAGCTTAGTCCCAGTAGACACCGGGGAGCTGTTTTTT. Its protein is CASSLVPVDTGELFF.

The CDR3 DNA reads TGTGCCAGCAGTTTAAGGGGGCAAGGCTACACCTTC. This codes for CASSLRGQGYTF. This chain links TRBV12-3 or TRBV12-4 with TRBJ1-2, with 7 nucleotides matching TRBD1. The CDR3 length is 12 residues. The junction had 2 bases not matched to a gene; V was cut back by 2 bases and J by 8 bases.

J is TRBJ1-1 and V is TRBV5-1; D is unclear. Germline V gives CDR1 SGHRS, CDR2 YFSETQ. The V end was cut by 0 bases, the J end by 6 bases, with 12 bases between. The CDR3 extends over 14 amino acids. CDR3 amino acids: CASSLDVGSPEAFF. CDR3 DNA sequence: TGCGCCAGCAGCTTGGATGTAGGCTCTCCTGAAGCTTTCTTT.

This clonotype was detected a few times. The chain recombines TRBV7-3 with TRBJ1-1; D is ambiguous. The V and J ends lost 4 bases and 0 bases respectively, with 9 bases between them. The CDR3 runs 14 residues. Germline V gene sequence: CDR1 SGHTA, CDR2 FQGTGA. The CDR3 loop is CASSSSSMNTEAFF. Written as DNA, the CDR3 is TGTGCCAGCAGCTCGTCTAGCATGAACACTGAAGCTTTCTTT.

This clonotype was picked up a small number of times. The gene calls are TRBV24-1 and TRBJ2-5, with 7 bases that match TRBD1. The CDR3 runs 12 residues. Germline trimming cut 5 bases from V and 7 bases from J; bases unmatched to any gene: 3. The germline V gene has CDR1 KGHDR and CDR2 SFDVKD. The CDR3 region is CATSGQGGTQYF. The CDR3 DNA reads TGTGCCACCAGTGGACAGGGCGGGACCCAGTACTTC.

This clonotype was detected ten times or more. The V and J genes are TRBV20-1 and TRBJ1-5; tentative D call: TRBD1 (5 bases). In germline, CDR1 is DFQATT, CDR2 SNEGSKA (reference sequence). Trimming shortened V by 3 bases and J by 3 bases, and 12 bases separated the two germline ends. The CDR3 contains 14 residues. In nucleotides, the CDR3 is TGCAGTGCTAGTTACGGGGGGTTCAATCAGCCCCAGCATTTT. Translating gives CSASYGGFNQPQHF.

At least ten counts were recorded for this clonotype. The rearrangement uses TRBV14 and TRBJ1-2; D is undetermined. CDR1 SGHDN and CDR2 FVKESK come from the germline V gene. V dropped 0 bases and J dropped 0 bases, with 8 bases sitting between them. CDR3 length: 15 residues. CDR3: CASSQDLRTNYGYTF. CDR3 DNA: TGTGCCAGCAGCCAAGATCTCCGGACTAACTATGGCTACACCTTC. The variable domain in full, with the rest retrieved from reference TRBV14 and TRBJ1-2, is EAGVTQFPSHSVIEKGQTVTLRCDPISGHDNLYWYRRVMGKEIKFLLHFVKESKQDESGMPNNRFLAERTGGTYSTLKVQPAELEDSGVYFCASSQDLRTNYGYTFGSGTRLTVV.

This clonotype was recorded many times. The chain carries TRBV7-3 and TRBJ2-1; TRBD2 matches 12 bases. V lost 4 bases to trimming and J lost 2 bases; unmatched junction nucleotides: 6. The CDR3 extends over 17 amino acids. From germline, CDR1 is SGHTA and CDR2 FQGTGA. CDR3 sequence: CASSSGLAGNPYNEQFF. CDR3 DNA: TGTGCCAGCAGCTCCGGACTAGCGGGGAATCCCTACAATGAGCAGTTCTTC.

This clonotype was seen at least ten times. The rearrangement joins TRBV7-9 to TRBJ1-2; D gene uncertain. V shed 3 bases and J shed 5 bases, with 4 bases lying between them. The germline V gene encodes CDR1 SEHNR and CDR2 FQNEAQ (reference sequence). The CDR3 is made up of 11 amino acids. CDR3 loop: CASSFRYGYTF. The CDR3 nucleotides are TGTGCCAGCAGCTTCCGGTATGGCTACACCTTC. Using reference TRBV7-9 and TRBJ1-2 for the parts outside the CDR3, the full variable domain is DTGVSQNPRHKITKRGQNVTFRCDPISEHNRLYWYRQTLGQGPEFLTYFQNEAQLEKSRLLSDRFSAERPKGSFSTLEIQRTEQGDSAMYLCASSFRYGYTFGSGTRLTVV.

V usage is TRBV27 and J usage is TRBJ2-3; D is unresolved. CDR3 length equals 16 residues. V was shortened by 1 base and J by 0 bases, with 11 bases between the two germline ends. Germline values: CDR1 MNHEY, CDR2 SMNVEV (reference sequence). CDR3 coding DNA: TGTGCCAGCAGTTTATTAGGAAGCACTAGCACAGATACGCAGTATTTT. Its protein is CASSLLGSTSTDTQYF.

The V and J genes are TRBV10-3 and TRBJ2-3, with D hard to call. The CDR3 covers 13 residues. Per germline, CDR1 ENHRY and CDR2 SYGVKD. The ends were cut back, 4 bases at V and 1 base at J, with 6 bases in the middle. CDR3 protein: CAISAPGTDTQYF. The CDR3, as DNA: TGTGCCATCAGTGCCCCGGGCACAGATACGCAGTATTTT.

The sample holds a few counts of this clonotype. The rearrangement joins TRBV7-9 to TRBJ2-7; maybe TRBD1 (5 bases). V lost 5 bases, J lost 2 bases, and 10 bases lay in between. The CDR3 length is 13 residues. Germline V CDR1 and CDR2: SEHNR, FQNEAQ (reference sequence). The CDR3 sequence: CASSDRQTYEQYV. The CDR3 DNA is TGTGCCAGCAGCGACAGACAAACCTACGAGCAGTACGTC.

This clonotype was recorded many times. The rearrangement links TRBV6-2 or TRBV6-3 to TRBJ2-7, with D unresolved. The CDR3 totals 12 residues. CDR1 is MNHEY, CDR2 SVGEGT, per germline. The V end lost 5 bases, the J end lost 3 bases, and 8 bases lay between the germline ends. The CDR3 sequence is CASSTTDYEQYF. The CDR3 DNA follows: TGTGCCAGCAGTACCACAGACTACGAGCAGTACTTC.

This clonotype was observed many times. The V call is TRBV29-1, the J call TRBJ2-7; TRBD2 aligns across 8 bases. The CDR3 loop spans 13 amino acids. CDR1 and CDR2 (germline): SQVTM, ANQGSEA. With V trimmed by 4 bases and J by 1 base, 3 bases remained unmatched. CDR3 in DNA: TGCAGCGTTGCCCCTAGCGGGTCCTACGAGCAGTACTTC. Protein product: CSVAPSGSYEQYF.